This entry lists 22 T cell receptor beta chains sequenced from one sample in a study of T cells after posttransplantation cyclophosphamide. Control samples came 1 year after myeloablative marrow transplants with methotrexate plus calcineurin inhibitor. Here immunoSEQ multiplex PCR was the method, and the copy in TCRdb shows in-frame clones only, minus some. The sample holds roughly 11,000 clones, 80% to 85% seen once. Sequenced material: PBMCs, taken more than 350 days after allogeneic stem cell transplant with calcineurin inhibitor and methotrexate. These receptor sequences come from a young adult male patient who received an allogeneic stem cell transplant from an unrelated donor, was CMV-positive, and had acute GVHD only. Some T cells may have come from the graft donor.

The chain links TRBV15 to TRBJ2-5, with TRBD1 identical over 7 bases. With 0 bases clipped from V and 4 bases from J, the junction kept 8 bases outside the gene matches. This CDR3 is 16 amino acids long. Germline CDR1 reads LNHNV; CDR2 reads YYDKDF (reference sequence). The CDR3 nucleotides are TGTGCCACCAGCAGAGATCTGGGACAGTTGAGAGAGACCCAGTACTTC. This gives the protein CATSRDLGQLRETQYF.

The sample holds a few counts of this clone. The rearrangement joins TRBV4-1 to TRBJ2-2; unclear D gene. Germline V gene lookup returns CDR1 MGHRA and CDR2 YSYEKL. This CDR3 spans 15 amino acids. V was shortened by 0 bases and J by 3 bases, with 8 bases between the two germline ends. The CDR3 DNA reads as TGCGCCAGCAGCCAAGATCCTTTGTACACCGGGGAGCTGTTTTTT. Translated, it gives CASSQDPLYTGELFF.

The CDR3 region has the DNA TGCAGTGCTAGTGTTCCGGGAGGCTACACCTTC. Its protein is CSASVPGGYTF. The chain couples TRBV20-1 to TRBJ1-2; no reliable D call. Germline V gene lookup returns CDR1 DFQATT and CDR2 SNEGSKA (reference sequence). This CDR3 contains 11 residues. The V end was cut by 3 bases, the J end by 8 bases, with 10 bases between.

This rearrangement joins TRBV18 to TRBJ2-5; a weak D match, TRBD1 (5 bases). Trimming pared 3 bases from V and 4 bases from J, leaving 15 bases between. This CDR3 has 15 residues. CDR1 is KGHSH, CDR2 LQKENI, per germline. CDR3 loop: CASSPLAGLRETQYF. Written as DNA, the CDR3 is TGTGCCAGCTCACCCCTGGCAGGGCTAAGAGAGACCCAGTACTTC.

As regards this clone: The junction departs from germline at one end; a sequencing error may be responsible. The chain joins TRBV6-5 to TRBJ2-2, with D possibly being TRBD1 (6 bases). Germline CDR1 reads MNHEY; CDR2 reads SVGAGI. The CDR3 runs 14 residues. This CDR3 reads CASTYNRGTGELFF. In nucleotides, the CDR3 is TGTGCCAGCACTTACAATAGGGGGACAGGGGAGCTGTTTTTT.

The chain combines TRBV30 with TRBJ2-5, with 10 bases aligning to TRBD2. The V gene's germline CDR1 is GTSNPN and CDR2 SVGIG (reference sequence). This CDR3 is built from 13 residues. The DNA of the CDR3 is TGTGCAGAAGGGCTAGCGGGAGTAGAGACCCAGTACTTC. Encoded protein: CAEGLAGVETQYF.

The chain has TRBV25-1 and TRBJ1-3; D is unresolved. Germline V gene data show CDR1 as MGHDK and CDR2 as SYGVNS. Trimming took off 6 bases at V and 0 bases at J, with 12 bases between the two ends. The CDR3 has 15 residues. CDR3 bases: TGTGCCAGCAGGGACTCCCTGAGCTCTGGAAACACCATATATTTT. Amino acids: CASRDSLSSGNTIYF.

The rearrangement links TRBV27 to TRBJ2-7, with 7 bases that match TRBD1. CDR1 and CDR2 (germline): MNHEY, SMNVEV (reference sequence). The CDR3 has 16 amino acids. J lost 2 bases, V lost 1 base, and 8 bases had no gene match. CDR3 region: CASSLYRGPGPYEQYF. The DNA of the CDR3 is TGTGCCAGCAGTTTATATAGGGGGCCGGGGCCCTACGAGCAGTACTTC.

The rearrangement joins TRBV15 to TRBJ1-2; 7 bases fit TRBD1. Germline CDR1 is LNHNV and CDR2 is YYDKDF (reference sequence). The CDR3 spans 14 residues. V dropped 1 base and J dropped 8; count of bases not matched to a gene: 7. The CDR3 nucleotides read TGTGCCACCAGCAGAGGTGGGACAGAACTCGGCTACACCTTC. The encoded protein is CATSRGGTELGYTF.

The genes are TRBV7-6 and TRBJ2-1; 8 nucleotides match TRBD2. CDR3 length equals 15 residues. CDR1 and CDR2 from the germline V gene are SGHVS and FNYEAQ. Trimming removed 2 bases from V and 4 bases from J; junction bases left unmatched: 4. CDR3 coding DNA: TGTGCCAGCAGCTTACGGGAGGGGGTTTACAATGAGCAGTTCTTC. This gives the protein CASSLREGVYNEQFF.

The CDR3 DNA sequence: TGTGCCAGCTCAGGGGCGGACCTGGCTCCCTACGAGCAGTACTTC. Its translation: CASSGADLAPYEQYF. This rearrangement joins TRBV18 to TRBJ2-7, with D perhaps matching TRBD1 (5 bases). Trimming took 5 bases from V and 2 from J, leaving 16 bases between them. CDR1 and CDR2 (germline): KGHSH, LQKENI. The CDR3 covers 15 residues. Full variable domain (missing parts from reference TRBV18 and TRBJ2-7): NAGVMQNPRHLVRRRGQEARLRCSPMKGHSHVYWYRQLPEEGLKFMVYLQKENIIDESGMPKERFSAEFPKEGPSILRIQQVVRGDSAAYFCASSGADLAPYEQYFGPGTRLTVT.

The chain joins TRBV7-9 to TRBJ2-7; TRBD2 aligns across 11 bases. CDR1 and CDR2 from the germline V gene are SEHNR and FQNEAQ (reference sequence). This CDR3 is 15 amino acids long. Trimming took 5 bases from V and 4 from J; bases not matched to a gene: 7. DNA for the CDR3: TGTGCCAGCAGCCCTCTAGCGGGGGGTACGTACGAGCAGTACTTC. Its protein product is CASSPLAGGTYEQYF.

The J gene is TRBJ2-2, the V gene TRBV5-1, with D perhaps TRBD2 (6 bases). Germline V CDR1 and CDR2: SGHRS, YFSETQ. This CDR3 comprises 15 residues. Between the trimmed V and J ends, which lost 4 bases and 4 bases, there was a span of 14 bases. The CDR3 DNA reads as TGCGCCAGCAGCGAAGAACTAGCTGGCACCGGGGAGCTGTTTTTT. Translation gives CASSEELAGTGELFF.

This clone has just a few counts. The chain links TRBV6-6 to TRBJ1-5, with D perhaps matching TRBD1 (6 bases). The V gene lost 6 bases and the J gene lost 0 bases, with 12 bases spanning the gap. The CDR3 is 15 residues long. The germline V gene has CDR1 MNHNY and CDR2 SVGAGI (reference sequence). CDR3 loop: CASRPGQHSNQPQHF. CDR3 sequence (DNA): TGTGCCAGCAGGCCAGGACAGCATAGCAATCAGCCCCAGCATTTT.

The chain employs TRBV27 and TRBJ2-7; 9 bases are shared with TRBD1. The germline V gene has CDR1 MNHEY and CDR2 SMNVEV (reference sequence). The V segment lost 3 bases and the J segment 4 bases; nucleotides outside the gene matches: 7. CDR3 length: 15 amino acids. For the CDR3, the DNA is TGTGCCAGCAGTTTCCGGGACAGGGCTTTATACGAGCAGTACTTC. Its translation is CASSFRDRALYEQYF.

The CDR3 spells CTVQLGNTIYF. Here the CDR3 DNA reads TGCACCGTACAGCTTGGAAACACCATATATTTT. This rearrangement joins TRBV20-1 to TRBJ1-3, with D unclear. The CDR3 contains 11 residues. The germline V gene encodes CDR1 DFQATT and CDR2 SNEGSKA (reference sequence).

As DNA, the CDR3 is TGCGCCAGCAGCCAAGCCTCGGGGGGGGGTACACCCTACGAGCAGTACTTC. Its protein product is CASSQASGGGTPYEQYF. The rearrangement links TRBV4-1 to TRBJ2-7; TRBD2 matches at 8 bases. This CDR3 comprises 17 residues. Germline CDR1 is MGHRA and CDR2 is YSYEKL. V dropped 1 base and J dropped 2; count of bases not matched to a gene: 10.

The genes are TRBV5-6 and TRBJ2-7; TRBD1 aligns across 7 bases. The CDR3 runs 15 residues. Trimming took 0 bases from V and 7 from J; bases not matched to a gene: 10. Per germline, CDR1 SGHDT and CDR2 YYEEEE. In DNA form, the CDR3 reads TGTGCCAGCAGCTTGGTTTTACAGGGGCTGGGGGAGCAGTACTTC. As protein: CASSLVLQGLGEQYF.

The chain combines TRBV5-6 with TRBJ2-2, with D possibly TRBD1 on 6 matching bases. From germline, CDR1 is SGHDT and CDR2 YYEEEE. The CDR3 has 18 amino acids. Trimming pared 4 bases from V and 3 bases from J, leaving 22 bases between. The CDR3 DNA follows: TGTGCCAGCAGCAACAGGGTGGTTTTTTCTTCGGACACCGGGGAGCTGTTTTTT. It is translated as CASSNRVVFSSDTGELFF.

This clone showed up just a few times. For the CDR3, the DNA is TGTGCCAGTAACCCGCCCTTGGGCAGGGGGCATACTGAAGCTTTCTTT. Residues: CASNPPLGRGHTEAFF. The gene calls are TRBV19 and TRBJ1-1; 8 bases fit TRBD1. This CDR3 has 16 residues. Looked up from germline, CDR1 is LNHDA and CDR2 is SQIVND (reference sequence). J was trimmed by 5 bases and V by 7 bases; bases with no gene match: 15. The full variable domain, completed using reference TRBV19 and TRBJ1-1, is DGGITQSPKYLFRKEGQNVTLSCEQNLNHDAMYWYRQDPGQGLRLIYYSQIVNDFQKGDIAEGYSVSREKKESFPLTVTSAQKNPTAFYLCASNPPLGRGHTEAFFGQGTRLTVV.

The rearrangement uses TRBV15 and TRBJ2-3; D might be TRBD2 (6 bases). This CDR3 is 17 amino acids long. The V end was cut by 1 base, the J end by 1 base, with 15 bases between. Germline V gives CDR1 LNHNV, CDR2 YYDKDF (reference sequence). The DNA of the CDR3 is TGTGCCACCAGCAGAGTCGGGACTGTCCCACGCACAGATACGCAGTATTTT. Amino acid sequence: CATSRVGTVPRTDTQYF.

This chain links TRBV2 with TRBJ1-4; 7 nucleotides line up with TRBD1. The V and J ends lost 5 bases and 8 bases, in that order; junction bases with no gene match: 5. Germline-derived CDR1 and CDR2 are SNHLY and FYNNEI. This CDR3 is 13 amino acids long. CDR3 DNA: TGTGCCAGCAGTAAGACAGGGAACGAAAAACTGTTTTTT. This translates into CASSKTGNEKLFF.